Listed below are T cell receptor beta chains from one sample, sequenced in a study of vaccination and CD4 T cells after COVID-19. For these receptors, no antigen is known. TCRdb itself ran the PCR reads through MiXCR, one entry per CDR3 protein. The top ten hold around 5% of the sample, which has roughly 28,000 distinct CDR3 sequences, roughly 40% seen once. Specimen: CD4+ T cells from blood, cultured in vitro, collected about 7 months after SARS-CoV-2 vaccination. These receptors all come from a human donor who had recovered from COVID-19. Both conserved end residues are part of each CDR3. The D gene is left open where the match is weak. A row's size may be missing; if present it is once, few, many or a size class.

v_call	clone_size	j_call	d_call	cdr3_aa	cdr3_nt
TRBV7-9	few	TRBJ2-3	TRBD2	CASSHRLAASTDTQYF	TGTGCCAGCAGTCATAGACTAGCGGCTAGCACAGATACGCAGTATTTT
TRBV10-1	few	TRBJ2-3	-	CASSRTQSTDTQYF	TGCGCCAGCAGTAGGACACAAAGCACAGATACGCAGTATTTT
TRBV27	-	TRBJ2-2	TRBD2	CASRTLAGNTGELFF	TGTGCCAGCAGAACACTAGCGGGAAACACCGGGGAGCTGTTTTTT
TRBV20-1	-	TRBJ2-2	-	CSARSGDPNTGELFF	TGCAGTGCTAGATCGGGAGACCCAAACACCGGGGAGCTGTTTTTT
TRBV20-1	few	TRBJ2-5	-	CSASRVEGGETQYF	TGCAGTGCTAGTCGGGTGGAGGGGGGAGAGACCCAGTACTTC
TRBV28	few	TRBJ2-3	-	CASSPGTGSTDTQYF	TGTGCCAGCAGCCCGGGCACAGGGAGCACAGATACGCAGTATTTT
TRBV6-5	medium-sized	TRBJ2-7	-	CASSSTSGDYEQYF	TGTGCCAGCAGTTCGACATCGGGAGACTACGAGCAGTACTTC
TRBV27	-	TRBJ2-5	TRBD2	CASKFRLAGGETQYF	TGTGCCAGCAAGTTCAGACTAGCGGGGGGGGAGACCCAGTACTTC
TRBV2	-	TRBJ1-1	-	CASSEGYGMNTEAFF	TGTGCCAGCAGTGAGGGTTATGGTATGAACACTGAAGCTTTCTTT
TRBV28	-	TRBJ1-2	-	CASSYPPRSYYGYTF	TGTGCCAGCAGTTACCCCCCTAGGTCTTACTATGGCTACACCTTC
TRBV6-1	few	TRBJ2-1	TRBD1	CASRGQGWDEQFF	TGTGCCAGCAGGGGACAGGGTTGGGATGAGCAGTTCTTC
TRBV7-8	few	TRBJ2-7	TRBD2	CASSLAASGSDEQYF	TGTGCCAGCAGCTTAGCGGCTAGCGGGAGCGACGAGCAGTACTTC
TRBV10-3	few	TRBJ1-1	-	CAISEWGLENTEAFF	TGTGCCATCAGTGAGTGGGGACTCGAGAACACTGAAGCTTTCTTT
TRBV2	-	TRBJ1-5	-	CAAGGGGGGPQHF	TGTGCCGCGGGGGGAGGGGGTGGTGGGCCCCAGCATTTT
TRBV20-1	-	TRBJ2-3	TRBD2	CSASSGSTDTQYF	TGCAGTGCTTCTAGCGGGAGCACAGATACGCAGTATTTT
TRBV20-1	-	TRBJ2-7	TRBD2	CSARDGLAAYEQYF	TGCAGTGCTAGAGATGGACTAGCTGCATACGAGCAGTACTTC
TRBV4-1	-	TRBJ1-1	-	CASSQDGYGAFF	TGCGCCAGCAGCCAAGATGGATATGGGGCTTTCTTT
TRBV6-1	-	TRBJ1-2	TRBD1	CASSRGTRGQGSLGYTF	TGTGCCAGCAGCCGAGGAACCCGAGGACAGGGAAGCCTTGGCTACACCTTC
TRBV19	-	TRBJ2-7	-	CASQEPAYEQYF	TGTGCCAGCCAGGAGCCGGCCTACGAGCAGTACTTC
TRBV6-1	-	TRBJ1-2	TRBD1	CASSELQGVHGYTF	TGTGCCAGCAGTGAATTGCAGGGGGTTCATGGCTACACCTTC
TRBV7-8	few	TRBJ2-1	-	CASSLRDNYNEQFF	TGTGCCAGCAGCTTGCGGGATAACTACAATGAGCAGTTCTTC
TRBV19	-	TRBJ2-1	TRBD2	CASRPPGLTSTGWDNEQFF	TGTGCCAGTAGGCCGCCGGGACTAACGTCGACCGGCTGGGACAATGAGCAGTTCTTC
TRBV6-5	-	TRBJ2-7	-	CASSYSTQGFYEQYF	TGTGCCAGCAGTTACTCGACGCAGGGGTTCTACGAGCAGTACTTC
TRBV20-1	-	TRBJ2-1	-	CSATGTSGRSSYNEQFF	TGCAGTGCTACCGGGACAAGCGGCCGCAGCTCCTACAATGAGCAGTTCTTC
TRBV6-1	few	TRBJ2-7	TRBD2	CASRRVAGSYEQYF	TGTGCCAGCAGGAGGGTAGCGGGCTCCTACGAGCAGTACTTC
TRBV28	once	TRBJ2-3	TRBD2	CATRGGARTDTQYF	TGTGCCACCCGCGGGGGAGCACGCACAGATACGCAGTATTTT
TRBV27	-	TRBJ2-7	-	CASSLSGFQGSEYF	TGTGCCAGCAGTTTATCCGGTTTCCAGGGGTCGGAGTACTTC
TRBV9	once	TRBJ2-5	-	CASSVFGEQETQYF	TGTGCCAGCAGCGTTTTCGGGGAACAAGAGACCCAGTACTTC
TRBV6-1	-	TRBJ2-7	TRBD2	CASSDLPSGRGREQYF	TGTGCCAGCAGTGACCTACCGAGCGGGAGGGGTCGCGAGCAGTACTTC
TRBV25-1	-	TRBJ1-2	TRBD1	CASRGTGRDYGYTF	TGTGCCAGCAGGGGGACAGGGCGGGACTATGGCTACACCTTC
TRBV11-2	few	TRBJ1-2	TRBD1	CASSEGQGYGYTF	TGTGCCAGCAGCGAGGGACAGGGCTATGGCTACACCTTC
TRBV20-1	-	TRBJ2-3	TRBD2	CSAIAGVLDTQYF	TGCAGTGCTATTGCGGGAGTCCTAGATACGCAGTATTTT
TRBV28	-	TRBJ1-1	-	CAGSTGDTEAFF	TGTGCCGGATCCACGGGGGACACTGAAGCTTTCTTT
TRBV7-9	-	TRBJ1-1	-	CASSRDPLDSTGFF	TGTGCCAGCAGCCGAGACCCCTTGGACAGCACAGGGTTCTTT
TRBV7-8	-	TRBJ1-2	-	CASSHSTFYGYTF	TGTGCCAGCAGTCACAGTACGTTCTATGGCTACACCTTC
TRBV7-2	once	TRBJ2-2	TRBD1	CASSPDRDAGELFF	TGTGCCAGCAGCCCGGACAGGGATGCCGGGGAGCTGTTTTTT
TRBV6-1	few	TRBJ1-5	-	CASSEMPTQPQHF	TGTGCCAGCAGTGAAATGCCTACTCAGCCCCAGCATTTT
TRBV18	-	TRBJ2-6	-	CATVSSGANVLTF	TGTGCCACCGTAAGCTCTGGGGCCAACGTCCTGACTTTC
TRBV30	once	TRBJ2-3	-	CAWSLSPSAQYF	TGTGCCTGGAGTCTCAGTCCGAGCGCGCAGTATTTT
TRBV20-1	-	TRBJ2-3	TRBD2	CSARVSGSTDTQYF	TGCAGTGCTAGAGTTAGCGGGAGCACAGATACGCAGTATTTT
TRBV4-2	few	TRBJ2-5	TRBD2	CASSQVGGGGETQYF	TGTGCCAGCAGCCAAGTGGGTGGGGGGGGAGAGACCCAGTACTTC
TRBV20-1	-	TRBJ2-2	TRBD2	CSARRGLATGELFF	TGCAGTGCCCGGCGGGGACTAGCAACCGGGGAGCTGTTTTTT
TRBV19	-	TRBJ2-7	TRBD2	CASSGLTSDYEQYF	TGTGCCAGTAGTGGTCTTACTAGCGACTACGAGCAGTACTTC
TRBV20-1	-	TRBJ2-1	-	CSTDHSYNEQFF	TGCAGTACCGACCACTCCTACAATGAGCAGTTCTTC
TRBV20-1	-	TRBJ2-5	TRBD2	CSAGLVETQYF	TGCAGTGCTGGACTAGTGGAGACCCAGTACTTC